This T cell receptor (beta chain) came from a study of cytomegalovirus exposure and HLA in healthy donors. This clone came up a few times. Antigen unknown. Primers included in the PCR were 60 Vbeta and 13 Jbeta primers. The assay was immunoSEQ multiplex PCR, and TCRdb's table has in-frame clones only and misses some. The table shows 120,000 to 150,000 clones, with 72% occurring only once. Healthy bone marrow donors made up the cohort. Study findings and constraints: Sequence variants that were highly shared formed a cluster that was likely a sequencing artifact. A later analysis reportedly identified an Asian-associated ancestry cluster as carrying fewer N-insertions than the approximately 670-donor mean.

V was clipped by 0 bases and J by 5 bases; unmatched bases: 14. Looked up from germline, CDR1 is LNHNV and CDR2 is YYDKDF (reference sequence). The CDR3 is 18 amino acids. The sequence came from a man between 40 and 49 years old in good health and CMV-seronegative. Sequenced: PBMCs. V usage is TRBV15 and J usage is TRBJ2-7; 9 positions agree with TRBD1. The CDR3 DNA follows: TGTGCCACCAGCAGAGATGCGGGACAGGGTTTTAAGAGGGACGAGCAGTACTTC. This codes for CATSRDAGQGFKRDEQYF.